A selection of T cell receptor beta chains follows, all from one sample in a study of identical twins. One entry per CDR3 protein results from TCRdb running MiXCR on the 5' RACE reads. The repertoire holds some 300,000 distinct CDR3 sequences, 9% to 15% seen once, with about 7% in the top ten. This sample also appeared in a second study, on yellow fever vaccine responses in identical twins.

The source material was CD8+ T cells sorted from blood. The receptors shown here come from a woman between 18 and 29 years old in good health. CDR3s include the opening cysteine and the closing phenylalanine or tryptophan. The D gene is left open where the match is weak.

V	J	D	CDR3
TRBV12-3/TRBV12-4	TRBJ2-2	TRBD1	CASAPGTANTGELFF
TRBV3-1	TRBJ2-1	.	CASTPPQGEGGRFF
TRBV7-9	TRBJ2-5	TRBD1	CASSFGQGGLETQYF
TRBV5-1	TRBJ2-5	TRBD1	CASSMTGLQETQYF
TRBV10-3	TRBJ2-2	.	CATRTGTLTGELFF
TRBV29-1	TRBJ2-3	TRBD2	CSVSTSGPTDTQYF
TRBV27	TRBJ2-3	.	CASRGPSTDTQYF
TRBV27	TRBJ2-1	.	CASSSPGAYNEQFF
TRBV24-1	TRBJ2-3	.	CATSRTADTQYF
TRBV7-8	TRBJ2-3	TRBD2	CASSLLPSGGDTQYF
TRBV7-8	TRBJ1-1	.	CASSAYRSPGNTEAFF
TRBV4-1	TRBJ1-1	TRBD1	CASSQGTGKAFF
TRBV7-9	TRBJ2-5	.	CASSLVGAQETQYF
TRBV24-1	TRBJ2-1	TRBD2	CATSSAGLKGDEQFF
TRBV12-3/TRBV12-4	TRBJ2-1	.	CASSLGGAHEQFF
TRBV6-5	TRBJ2-5	.	CASSNQGSWGETQYF